The 14 T cell receptor beta chains below all came from one sample that was sequenced in a study of neurological immune-mediated disorders. From the 5' RACE reads, TCRdb called clonotypes with MiXCR, one entry per CDR3 protein. The sample lists about 50,000 distinct CDR3 sequences, about a tenth seen once, with approximately 5% in the top ten. Specimen: PBMCs. Every receptor here comes from a man in his sixties or seventies with HTLV-1-associated myelopathy (HAM/TSP).

Note on this clonotype: Given a much more abundant clone one base away, this may be a read error. The CDR3 nucleotides are TGTCCCAGCAGTTTTCGGACAGTTCTCACCGATACGCAGTATTTT. It specifies CPSSFRTVLTDTQYF. V and J are TRBV12-3 or TRBV12-4 and TRBJ2-3, with D possibly being TRBD1 (6 bases). This CDR3 has 15 amino acids.

This clonotype came up many times. The chain couples TRBV20-1 to TRBJ2-1, with a possible D match to TRBD2 (5 bases). The CDR3 covers 15 residues. Trimming took 3 bases from V and 5 from J, leaving 17 bases between them. Germline V gene lookup returns CDR1 DFQATT and CDR2 SNEGSKA (reference sequence). CDR3 sequence: CSARAPRGTHNEQFF. The DNA of the CDR3 is TGCAGTGCTAGGGCCCCCCGGGGTACACACAATGAGCAGTTCTTC.

This clonotype was seen more than once but under ten times. The chain couples TRBV7-2 to TRBJ2-3; D is undetermined. V was shortened by 6 bases and J by 2 bases, with 9 bases between the two germline ends. From germline, CDR1 is SGHTA and CDR2 FQGNSA. The CDR3 is 13 amino acids. The CDR3 here is CASRTSPTDTQYF. CDR3 sequence (DNA): TGTGCCAGCAGGACCTCCCCCACAGATACGCAGTATTTT.

There are many counts of this clonotype. V usage is TRBV4-3 and J usage is TRBJ2-1, with D possibly TRBD2 on 5 matching bases. Trimming removed 0 bases at V and 6 bases at J, with 6 bases between. Per the germline V gene, CDR1 is LGHNA and CDR2 is YSLEER. The CDR3 sequence is 13 residues long. In DNA form, the CDR3 reads TGCGCCAGCAGCCAAGAGGGGAGCAATGAGCAGTTCTTC. Translation gives CASSQEGSNEQFF.

This clonotype was recorded a few times. The chain recombines TRBV2 with TRBJ2-7, with TRBD2 matching over 7 bases. The length of the CDR3 is 16 residues. Losses at the gene ends were 6 bases for V and 3 bases for J; bases not matched to a gene: 14. The germline CDR1 and CDR2 sequences are SNHLY and FYNNEI. CDR3 region: CASSNVDFASGYEQYF. DNA for the CDR3: TGTGCCAGCAGCAACGTTGATTTCGCTAGCGGCTACGAGCAGTACTTC.

The chain couples TRBV5-5 to TRBJ2-1; D might be TRBD1 (6 bases). The CDR3 is 11 amino acids. Germline CDR1 is SGHKS and CDR2 is YYEKEE (reference sequence). The germline V and J ends were trimmed by 10 bases and 2 bases, with 7 bases remaining between them. CDR3 sequence reads: CASGAYNEQFF. The CDR3 bases are TGTGCCTCAGGGGCCTACAATGAGCAGTTCTTC.

This clonotype has only a few counts. J is TRBJ2-7 and V is TRBV6-1; D remains unclear. The germline gives CDR1 MNHNS, CDR2 SASEGT. The CDR3 is made up of 12 amino acids. V lost 4 bases, J lost 3 bases, and 7 bases lay in between. CDR3 sequence: CASSVNGYEQYF. CDR3 DNA: TGTGCCAGCAGTGTTAATGGCTACGAGCAGTACTTC.

Points on this clonotype: A much more abundant neighbour one base away suggests this may be a read error. The V gene is TRBV20-1, the J gene TRBJ2-3; D not certain. The CDR3 spans 12 residues. Per the germline V gene, CDR1 is DFQATT and CDR2 is SNEGSKA (reference sequence). Written as DNA, the CDR3 is TGCGGTGCCCGTTTTATGGCCCATACGCAGTATTTT. Translating it yields CGARFMAHTQYF.

The chain uses TRBV6-5 and TRBJ2-3; possibly TRBD1 for D (5 bases). Trimming took 11 bases from V and 2 from J, leaving 14 bases between them. Per the germline V gene, CDR1 is MNHEY and CDR2 is SVGAGI. This CDR3 has 13 amino acids. Written as DNA, the CDR3 is TGTGCCTCCAGGAGACAGCCCACAGATACGCAGTATTTT. Residues: CASRRQPTDTQYF.

The sample holds many counts of this clonotype. This chain uses TRBV20-1 with TRBJ2-7; 9 bases are shared with TRBD1. The CDR3 loop spans 12 amino acids. Per germline, CDR1 DFQATT and CDR2 SNEGSKA (reference sequence). DNA for the CDR3: TGCACGGGGGACAGGGAGCCCTACGAGCAGTACTTC. Translated: CTGDREPYEQYF.

V usage is TRBV5-6 and J usage is TRBJ2-1; 7 bases fit TRBD2. The V gene end was trimmed by 4 bases and the J gene end by 15 bases; junction bases not matched to a gene: 19. Per the germline V gene, CDR1 is SGHDT and CDR2 is YYEEEE. The CDR3 has 15 amino acids. CDR3 nucleotides: TGTGCCAGCAGCCCTCGCGGGACTAACTTCGACAGTCTGTTCTTC. Translated: CASSPRGTNFDSLFF.

Ten or more counts support this clonotype. The chain recombines TRBV27 with TRBJ1-4; possible D gene TRBD1, 6 bases. Germline CDR1 and CDR2: MNHEY and SMNVEV (reference sequence). The length of the CDR3 is 16 residues. The V end was cut by 7 bases, the J end by 7 bases, with 22 bases between. The CDR3 coding sequence is TGTGCCAGCACCTCCCCAGGGGCAGGGAGAGCTGAAAAACTGTTTTTT. Its protein product is CASTSPGAGRAEKLFF.

This clonotype was seen repeatedly, ten times or more. This chain links TRBV5-1 with TRBJ2-1, with a possible D match to TRBD2 (6 bases). V shed 4 bases and J shed 0 bases, with 14 bases lying between them. CDR1 is SGHRS and CDR2 is YFSETQ in the germline V gene. There are 16 residues in the CDR3. CDR3 sequence: CASSMGLASSYNEQFF. The CDR3 bases are TGCGCCAGCAGCATGGGACTGGCTAGCTCCTACAATGAGCAGTTCTTC.

The table lists this clonotype with many counts. V usage is TRBV6-5 and J usage is TRBJ2-2, with 11 nucleotides matching TRBD2. The CDR3 loop spans 13 amino acids. V lost 9 bases to trimming and J lost 8 bases; unmatched junction nucleotides: 5. The germline gives CDR1 MNHEY, CDR2 SVGAGI. The CDR3 region is CARIVAGGGELFF. The CDR3 region has the DNA TGTGCCAGGATAGTAGCGGGAGGGGGGGAGCTGTTTTTT.